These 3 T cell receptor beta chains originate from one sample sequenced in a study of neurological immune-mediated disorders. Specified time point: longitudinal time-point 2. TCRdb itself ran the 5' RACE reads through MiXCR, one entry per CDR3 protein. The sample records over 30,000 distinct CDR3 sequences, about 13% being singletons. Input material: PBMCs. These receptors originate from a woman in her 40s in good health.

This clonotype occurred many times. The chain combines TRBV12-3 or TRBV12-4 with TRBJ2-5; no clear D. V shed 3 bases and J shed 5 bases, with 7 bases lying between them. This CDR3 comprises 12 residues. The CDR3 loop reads CASSFVSETQYF. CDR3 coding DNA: TGTGCCAGCAGTTTTGTTTCGGAGACCCAGTACTTC.

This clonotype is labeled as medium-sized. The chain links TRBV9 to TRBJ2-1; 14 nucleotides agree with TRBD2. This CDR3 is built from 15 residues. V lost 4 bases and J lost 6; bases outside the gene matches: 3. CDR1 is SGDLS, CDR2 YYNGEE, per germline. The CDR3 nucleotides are TGTGCCAGCAGCCCCGGGACTAGCGGGGGCAATGAGCAGTTCTTC. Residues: CASSPGTSGGNEQFF.

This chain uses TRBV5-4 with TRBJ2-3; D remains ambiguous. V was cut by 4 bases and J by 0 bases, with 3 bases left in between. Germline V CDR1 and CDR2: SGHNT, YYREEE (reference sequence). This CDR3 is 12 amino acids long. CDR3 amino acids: CASSTSTDTQYF. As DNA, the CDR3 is TGTGCCAGCAGCACTAGCACAGATACGCAGTATTTT. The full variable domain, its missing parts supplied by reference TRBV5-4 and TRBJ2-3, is ETGVTQSPTHLIKTRGQQVTLRCSSQSGHNTVSWYQQALGQGPQFIFQYYREEENGRGNFPPRFSGLQFPNYSSELNVNALELDDSALYLCASSTSTDTQYFGPGTRLTVL.